This T cell receptor beta chain was observed in a study of control samples from healthy donors and cancer patients. Germline CDR1 reads SNHLY; CDR2 reads FYNNEI. CDR3 length: 10 amino acids. The germline V and J ends were trimmed by 4 bases and 8 bases, with 5 bases remaining between them. Data came from immunoSEQ multiplex PCR; TCRdb stores just in-frame clones and leaves some out. The sample carries some 130,000 clones, 92% recorded once. The origin of this receptor is a woman between 50 and 59 years old in good health. The chain joins TRBV2 to TRBJ1-2; D is ambiguous. Sequences were obtained from blood. CDR3 region: CASSVNGYTF. CDR3 nucleotide sequence: TGTGCCAGCAGTGTCAACGGCTACACCTTC.